The 21 T cell receptor beta chains below were found in one sample sequenced in a study of shared clonotypes between healthy human individuals. The protocol was immunoSEQ multiplex PCR, while the TCRdb copy is restricted to in-frame clones and leaves out a portion. Of over 1.4 million clones in the sample, roughly 96% were seen once. Sequencing used naive CD4+ T cells sorted from blood. Subset: CD45RA+ positively selected. These receptors were obtained from a man aged 25-40 years in good health.

Only one count was recorded for this clone. The V gene is TRBV13, the J gene TRBJ2-7; D not resolved. Trimming took off 4 bases at V and 10 bases at J, with 17 bases between the two ends. The CDR3 sequence is 13 residues long. The germline CDR1 and CDR2 sequences are PRHDT and FYEKMQ (reference sequence). The CDR3 region is CASSSLTLPLQYF. The CDR3 DNA is TGTGCCAGCAGCTCCCTGACCTTGCCTCTACAGTACTTC. Drawing the rest from reference TRBV13 and TRBJ2-7, the complete variable domain is AAGVIQSPRHLIKEKRETATLKCYPIPRHDTVYWYQQGPGQDPQFLISFYEKMQSDKGSIPDRFSAQQFSDYHSELNMSSLELGDSALYFCASSSLTLPLQYFGPGTRLTVT.

The V gene is TRBV9, the J gene TRBJ2-2; perhaps TRBD2 as D (5 bases). This CDR3 spans 17 amino acids. Germline CDR1 and CDR2: SGDLS and YYNGEE. V was shortened by 4 bases and J by 5 bases, with 21 bases between the two germline ends. The DNA for the CDR3 is TGTGCCAGCAGCCCCCGGACTTTGGGTACGGGGACCGGGGAGCTGTTTTTT. It encodes CASSPRTLGTGTGELFF.

The chain is built from TRBV30 and TRBJ1-5; no definite D call. Germline V CDR1 and CDR2: GTSNPN, SVGIG (reference sequence). This CDR3 contains 15 residues. V gave up 3 bases and J gave up 5 bases, with 17 bases separating them. CDR3 in DNA: TGTGCCTGGAGGTCATTCCCGGGGAACCATCAGCCCCAGCATTTT. Its protein is CAWRSFPGNHQPQHF.

V and J are TRBV19 and TRBJ1-2; 9 bases map to TRBD1. J lost 7 bases, V lost 6 bases, and 3 bases had no gene match. The CDR3 consists of 12 residues. Germline V gene sequence: CDR1 LNHDA, CDR2 SQIVND (reference sequence). This CDR3 reads CASRRTGAGYTF. CDR3 DNA: TGTGCCAGTAGACGGACAGGGGCTGGCTACACCTTC.

V is TRBV5-8 and J is TRBJ1-2; perhaps TRBD1 as D (5 bases). CDR3 size: 14 residues. The V end was cut by 1 base, the J end by 1 base, with 8 bases between. Germline CDR1 reads SGHTS; CDR2 reads YDEGEE. The CDR3 is CASSLPGNNYGYTF. CDR3 coding DNA: TGTGCCAGCAGCTTGCCAGGGAATAACTATGGCTACACCTTC.

The rearrangement joins TRBV9 to TRBJ1-2; 7 bases match TRBD1. V lost 0 bases and J lost 6; bases outside the gene matches: 5. The CDR3 covers 14 residues. Germline V gene sequence: CDR1 SGDLS, CDR2 YYNGEE. CDR3 nucleotides: TGTGCCAGCAGCGTAGCTACAGGGGAAGATGGCTACACCTTC. It encodes CASSVATGEDGYTF.

This chain uses TRBV6-5 with TRBJ1-1; D might be TRBD1 (5 bases). Looked up from germline, CDR1 is MNHEY and CDR2 is SVGAGI. V was cut by 5 bases and J by 4 bases, with 8 bases left in between. The CDR3 spans 12 residues. The CDR3 sequence is CASSQGLTEAFF. DNA for the CDR3: TGTGCCAGCAGTCAGGGACTCACTGAAGCTTTCTTT.

The chain has TRBV10-3 and TRBJ2-3; D remains ambiguous. Germline V CDR1 and CDR2: ENHRY, SYGVKD. The CDR3 runs 11 residues. V was clipped by 8 bases and J by 2 bases, with 5 bases between them. CDR3 coding DNA: TGTGCCATCGGTCCCACAGATACGCAGTATTTT. This encodes CAIGPTDTQYF.

The chain carries TRBV14 and TRBJ2-2; D not resolved. The germline CDR1 and CDR2 sequences are SGHDN and FVKESK. V was clipped by 1 base and J by 6 bases, with 6 bases between them. This CDR3 is built from 13 residues. CDR3 loop: CASSQVGPGELFF. As DNA, the CDR3 is TGTGCCAGCAGCCAAGTTGGTCCCGGGGAGCTGTTTTTT. The entire variable domain, with the rest obtained from reference TRBV14 and TRBJ2-2, is as follows: EAGVTQFPSHSVIEKGQTVTLRCDPISGHDNLYWYRRVMGKEIKFLLHFVKESKQDESGMPNNRFLAERTGGTYSTLKVQPAELEDSGVYFCASSQVGPGELFFGEGSRLTVL.

The chain carries TRBV5-6 and TRBJ2-2; TRBD2 matches 10 bases. Germline V gene data show CDR1 as SGHDT and CDR2 as YYEEEE. V dropped 2 bases and J dropped 8; count of bases not matched to a gene: 3. The CDR3 is 14 amino acids. The CDR3 coding sequence is TGTGCCAGCAGCTTACTAGCGGGGTCTGGGGAGCTGTTTTTT. The encoded protein is CASSLLAGSGELFF.

In regard to this clone: The sample has other DNA sequences that encode this CDR3 too. V is TRBV27 and J is TRBJ1-1; D is perhaps TRBD1 (6 bases). CDR3 length equals 13 residues. Deletions cut 6 bases from V and 2 bases from J, with 10 bases between. Germline V gives CDR1 MNHEY, CDR2 SMNVEV (reference sequence). The DNA for the CDR3 is TGTGCCAGCAGCGTGACAGGCAACACTGAAGCTTTCTTT. It codes for CASSVTGNTEAFF.

The rearrangement links TRBV7-9 to TRBJ1-1, with D perhaps matching TRBD1 (5 bases). Germline values: CDR1 SEHNR, CDR2 FQNEAQ (reference sequence). This CDR3 spans 14 amino acids. V gave up 4 bases and J gave up 4 bases, with 13 bases separating them. CDR3 residues: CASSSAGYITEAFF. CDR3 nucleotides: TGTGCCAGCAGCTCTGCAGGGTATATCACTGAAGCTTTCTTT.

The chain carries TRBV15 and TRBJ1-4; D not certain. The CDR3 contains 15 residues. The germline V and J ends were trimmed by 4 bases and 8 bases, with 17 bases remaining between them. The V gene's germline CDR1 is LNHNV and CDR2 YYDKDF (reference sequence). The CDR3 spells CATSNDAGFREKLFF. CDR3 in DNA: TGTGCCACCAGCAACGATGCGGGGTTTCGGGAAAAACTGTTTTTT.

This sequence joins TRBV2 and TRBJ2-5; no clear D gene. The V end was cut by 4 bases, the J end by 5 bases, with 8 bases between. The CDR3 totals 12 residues. Germline CDR1 SNHLY, CDR2 FYNNEI. The CDR3 reads CASSARVETQYF. CDR3 coding DNA: TGTGCCAGCAGTGCTAGGGTGGAGACCCAGTACTTC.

This clone was detected once. This chain joins TRBV5-4 and TRBJ2-7; D might be TRBD1 or TRBD2, each matching 7 bases. This CDR3 has 15 amino acids. Trimming left V 1 base short and J 2 bases short, with 13 bases between. Per germline, CDR1 SGHNT and CDR2 YYREEE (reference sequence). The DNA of the CDR3 is TGTGCCAGCAGCTTGCCCAGGGGGGGAGCCTACGAGCAGTACTTC. The encoded protein is CASSLPRGGAYEQYF.

The CDR3 loop reads CASSLASSPLGEKLFF. The CDR3 nucleotides are TGCGCCAGCAGCTTGGCCTCGAGCCCCCTAGGGGAAAAACTGTTTTTT. This chain uses TRBV5-1 with TRBJ1-4; D is ambiguous. V was trimmed by 0 bases and J by 8 bases, leaving 17 bases between them. From germline, CDR1 is SGHRS and CDR2 YFSETQ. This CDR3 is 16 amino acids long.

The genes are TRBV28 and TRBJ2-2; a weak D match, TRBD2 (5 bases). The CDR3 spans 13 residues. V lost 1 base and J lost 7, with 7 bases in between. The germline V gene encodes CDR1 MDHEN and CDR2 SYDVKM. CDR3 in amino acids: CASSLSAGGELFF. Written as DNA, the CDR3 is TGTGCCAGCAGTTTATCCGCGGGCGGGGAGCTGTTTTTT. The variable domain in full, with the rest retrieved from reference TRBV28 and TRBJ2-2, is DVKVTQSSRYLVKRTGEKVFLECVQDMDHENMFWYRQDPGLGLRLIYFSYDVKMKEKGDIPEGYSVSREKKERFSLILESASTNQTSMYLCASSLSAGGELFFGEGSRLTVL.

A single count supports this clone. The genes are TRBV19 and TRBJ2-2; D ambiguous. The CDR3 length is 16 residues. Germline V CDR1 and CDR2: LNHDA, SQIVND (reference sequence). V was pared by 4 bases and J by 2 bases, with 14 bases between. Written as DNA, the CDR3 is TGTGCCAGTAGTACCCGTGAACTCTTAAACACCGGGGAGCTGTTTTTT. It specifies CASSTRELLNTGELFF.

The chain carries TRBV10-3 and TRBJ2-7; D gene ambiguous. This CDR3 has 13 amino acids. V lost 2 bases to trimming and J lost 7 bases, with 12 bases between them. Germline CDR1 and CDR2: ENHRY and SYGVKD. The CDR3 here is CAISEVDRSEQYF. The CDR3 DNA sequence: TGTGCCATCAGTGAGGTTGATCGCTCTGAGCAGTACTTC.

This clone occurred once. This chain connects TRBV28 to TRBJ2-7, with 7 bases aligning to TRBD1. Germline assignment: CDR1 MDHEN and CDR2 SYDVKM. CDR3 length: 14 amino acids. The junction had 3 bases not matched to a gene; V was cut back by 4 bases and J by 0 bases. The CDR3 loop is CASSYDRVSYEQYF. CDR3 sequence (DNA): TGTGCCAGCAGTTACGACAGGGTCTCCTACGAGCAGTACTTC. Full variable domain (rest looked up from reference TRBV28 and TRBJ2-7): DVKVTQSSRYLVKRTGEKVFLECVQDMDHENMFWYRQDPGLGLRLIYFSYDVKMKEKGDIPEGYSVSREKKERFSLILESASTNQTSMYLCASSYDRVSYEQYFGPGTRLTVT.

The chain is built from TRBV27 and TRBJ1-5, with D tentatively TRBD1 (6 bases). V was shortened by 2 bases and J by 3 bases, with 11 bases between the two germline ends. The CDR3 runs 15 residues. Looked up from germline, CDR1 is MNHEY and CDR2 is SMNVEV (reference sequence). CDR3 in amino acids: CASSLNRDPNQPQHF. In DNA form, the CDR3 reads TGTGCCAGCAGTTTAAACAGGGACCCCAATCAGCCCCAGCATTTT.